The 9 T cell receptor beta chains in this list originate from one sample, sequenced in a study of neurological immune-mediated disorders. Using its own MiXCR run on the 5' RACE reads, TCRdb lists one record per CDR3 protein. The repertoire consists of over 13,000 distinct CDR3 sequences, with more than 9% occurring once and the leading ten covering 24%. Source material: PBMCs. The receptors originated from a woman in her forties in good health.

This clonotype was detected many times. This rearrangement joins TRBV12-3 or TRBV12-4 to TRBJ2-3; TRBD2 agrees at 9 bases. The length of the CDR3 is 16 residues. The V and J ends lost 1 base and 5 bases, in that order; junction bases with no gene match: 7. CDR3 sequence reads: CASSLVAGGRVDTQYF. CDR3 coding DNA: TGTGCCAGCAGTTTAGTGGCGGGGGGGCGGGTAGATACGCAGTATTTT.

Concerning this clonotype itself: One junction end disagrees with the germline gene, perhaps due to a read error. The genes are TRBV10-3 and TRBJ2-7; 9 positions agree with TRBD2. CDR3 length: 13 residues. Germline CDR1 is ENHRY and CDR2 is SYGVKD. CDR3 residues: CTISEAGGYEQYF. For the CDR3, the DNA is TGTACCATTAGTGAAGCGGGAGGTTACGAGCAGTACTTC.

The chain has TRBV28 and TRBJ2-7; 8 bases align to TRBD1. The V gene's germline CDR1 is MDHEN and CDR2 SYDVKM. After removal of 5 bases from V and 2 bases from J, the junction contained 8 bases not matched to a gene. This CDR3 contains 15 residues. The CDR3 DNA reads TGTGCCAGCAGTCTAAGATCAGGGGGCGCCTACGAGCAGTACTTC. It encodes CASSLRSGGAYEQYF.

At least ten counts were recorded for this clonotype. This rearrangement joins TRBV5-1 to TRBJ2-6; D is undetermined. Germline V gives CDR1 SGHRS, CDR2 YFSETQ. Trimming took off 4 bases at V and 0 bases at J, with 8 bases between the two ends. This CDR3 has 15 amino acids. This chain's CDR3 is CASSPDPSGANVLTF. The CDR3 DNA is TGCGCCAGCAGCCCTGACCCCTCTGGGGCCAACGTCCTGACTTTC. Variable domain in full (rest from reference TRBV5-1 and TRBJ2-6): KAGVTQTPRYLIKTRGQQVTLSCSPISGHRSVSWYQQTPGQGLQFLFEYFSETQRNKGNFPGRFSGRQFSNSRSEMNVSTLELGDSALYLCASSPDPSGANVLTFGAGSRLTVL.

This clonotype was picked up many times. V gene TRBV7-2 combines with J gene TRBJ2-1; 11 bases agree with TRBD2. Losses at the gene ends were 6 bases for V and 5 bases for J; bases not matched to a gene: 6. The germline CDR1 and CDR2 sequences are SGHTA and FQGNSA. The CDR3 extends over 15 amino acids. The CDR3: CASSHTSGSHNEQFF. In DNA form, the CDR3 reads TGTGCCAGCAGTCACACTAGCGGGAGCCACAATGAGCAGTTCTTC.

At least ten counts were recorded for this clonotype. A read error may account for a junction end that differs from germline. This sequence joins TRBV9 and TRBJ2-4, with 9 bases aligning to TRBD1. Looked up from germline, CDR1 is SGDLS and CDR2 is YYNGEE. This CDR3 contains 15 residues. Here the CDR3 reads CANSVDGTGTYIQYF. CDR3 coding DNA: TGTGCCAACAGCGTAGATGGGACAGGGACATACATTCAGTACTTC.

The chain carries TRBV21-1 and TRBJ2-7; TRBD2, as called in the table, went unchecked against the DNA. TRBV21-1 is a known pseudogene. This CDR3 has 13 amino acids. The DNA for the CDR3 is TGTGCCAGCCGCTGGGGAGGGTCCTGCGAGCAGTACTTC. This codes for CASRWGGSCEQYF.

This clonotype appeared many times. The V gene is TRBV5-1, the J gene TRBJ1-2; D gene unclear. V was clipped by 3 bases and J by 8 bases, with 17 bases between them. The CDR3 loop spans 14 amino acids. Germline CDR1 SGHRS, CDR2 YFSETQ. CDR3 protein: CASSYGGPGMGYTF. CDR3 bases: TGCGCCAGCAGCTATGGTGGTCCGGGGATGGGCTACACCTTC. Supplemented by reference TRBV5-1 and TRBJ1-2, the full variable domain reads KAGVTQTPRYLIKTRGQQVTLSCSPISGHRSVSWYQQTPGQGLQFLFEYFSETQRNKGNFPGRFSGRQFSNSRSEMNVSTLELGDSALYLCASSYGGPGMGYTFGSGTRLTVV.

This clonotype was counted ten times or more. This rearrangement joins TRBV5-1 to TRBJ2-1; TRBD2 aligns across 10 bases. V shed 0 bases, J shed 8 bases, and the junction held 11 bases outside the gene matches. The length of the CDR3 is 17 residues. Germline V gene sequence: CDR1 SGHRS, CDR2 YFSETQ. The CDR3 reads CASSLALSSGSFDEQFF. As DNA, the CDR3 is TGCGCCAGCAGCTTGGCCCTGTCTAGCGGGAGTTTCGATGAGCAGTTCTTC.